This T cell receptor beta chain was sequenced for a study of Ad26.COV2.S vaccination and SARS-CoV-2 variants. TCRdb's copy holds only in-frame clones and misses some; the assay was immunoSEQ multiplex PCR. The table records more than 85,000 clones, around 82% of them present only once. This CDR3 is 14 amino acids long. V lost 2 bases to trimming and J lost 9 bases; unmatched junction nucleotides: 6. The V gene's germline CDR1 is SGHRS and CDR2 YFSETQ. Whole-study results and caveats: Spike-specific TCR breadth ran higher among vaccine recipients than placebo recipients. Total T cell responses were possibly underestimated by TCR breadth and depth analyses.

In the case of this clone: Antigen specificity is unknown.

The TCR originated in a human donor who had recovered from COVID-19. V is TRBV5-1 and J is TRBJ2-1; 9 bases match TRBD1. The sequencing here drew on peripheral blood, taken after recovery from COVID-19. The CDR3 region is CASSFPGQGSEQFF. The CDR3 coding sequence is TGCGCCAGCAGCTTCCCGGGACAGGGAAGTGAGCAGTTCTTC.